The 5 T cell receptor beta chains reported below all come from one sample, sequenced in a study of T cells in women clearing cervical HPV infection. Sequenced by immunoSEQ multiplex PCR; TCRdb stores in-frame clones only, minus some. Found here are some 8,300 clones; the top ten clones hold around 8.5%. The sample consisted of blood buffy coat. These TCRs come from a woman between 18 and 69 years old with a cervical HPV16 infection that either progressed to CIN3+ or cleared (not recorded which).

Concerning this clone itself: The read gets to within 3 residues of the CDR3 end, and the germline J gene fills in the rest. V is TRBV12-3 or TRBV12-4 and J is TRBJ2-3, with D possibly being TRBD2 (6 bases). The CDR3 runs 14 residues. Trimming stripped 3 bases from V and 4 bases from J, with 11 bases between. CDR3 DNA (partial): TGTGCCAGCAGTTTGGCGGGGCGTGCAGATACG. It encodes CASSLAGRADT. The full-length CDR3 reads as CASSLAGRADTQYF.

On this clone itself: The CDR3 end falls 3 residues outside the read, so it is completed with the germline J gene. This sequence joins TRBV19 and TRBJ2-3, with 10 bases that match TRBD2. In germline, CDR1 is LNHDA, CDR2 SQIVND (reference sequence). The CDR3 sequence is 16 residues long. V shed 1 base, J shed 1 base, and the junction held 2 bases outside the gene matches. The covered CDR3 bases are TGTGCCAGTAGTATAGGGCTAGCGGGGGGCACAGATACG. Translation gives CASSIGLAGGTDT. The CDR3 reads in full as CASSIGLAGGTDTQYF.

This clone is medium-sized by frequency. CDR3 protein: CASSLGGLGEKLFF. The CDR3 DNA, read in part, is TGCGCCAGCAGCTTGGGGGGGCTAGGGGAAAAA. V is TRBV5-1 and J is TRBJ1-4, with TRBD1 as a possible D gene (6 bases). Read sequence stops 3 residues before the CDR3 end, and the germline J gene provides the missing end. This CDR3 contains 14 residues. Germline values: CDR1 SGHRS, CDR2 YFSETQ. Trimming took off 0 bases at V and 8 bases at J, with 11 bases between the two ends.

The CDR3 spells CASSLGTGTYEQYF. The CDR3 bases that were read are TGCGCCAGCAGCCTTGGGACAGGAACCTACGAG. J is TRBJ2-7 and V is TRBV4-1, with 8 bases matching TRBD1. The CDR3 end is not reached by the read, which stops 3 residues before it; the germline J gene fills it in. V trimming: 4 bases; J trimming: 2 bases; junction bases outside the gene matches: 4. Germline CDR1 is MGHRA and CDR2 is YSYEKL. The CDR3 consists of 14 residues.

Frequency places this clone as medium-sized. Read sequence stops 3 residues before the CDR3 end, and the germline J gene provides the missing end. The rearrangement links TRBV6-1 to TRBJ2-7; 7 nucleotides line up with TRBD2. The CDR3 is 15 residues long. Germline CDR1 is MNHNS and CDR2 is SASEGT. J lost 3 bases, V lost 2 bases, and 7 bases had no gene match. The CDR3 reads CASSELGGDLYEQYF. The DNA read from the CDR3 is TGTGCCAGCAGTGAACTGGGGGGGGATCTCTACGAG.